These 13 T cell receptor beta chains originate from one sample sequenced in a study of CD8+ T cells in alopecia areata. cDNA serving as the sequencing template came from extracted, reverse transcribed RNA. Data came from immunoSEQ multiplex PCR; TCRdb stores just in-frame clones and leaves some out. The data hold under 250,000 clones, with roughly 57% observed a single time. This sample comprised CD4+ T cells sorted from blood, obtained at week 0. The receptors stem from a human donor with alopecia areata.

V gene TRBV6-6 combines with J gene TRBJ2-7; 9 bases agree with TRBD1. CDR1 is MNHNY, CDR2 SVGAGI, per germline (reference sequence). The trim removed 5 bases at V and 3 bases at J, leaving 2 bases unmatched. This CDR3 region has 13 residues. CDR3: CASSRDRDYEQYF. The CDR3 DNA reads as TGTGCCAGCAGTCGGGACAGGGACTACGAGCAGTACTTC.

This clone was observed a few times. The chain has TRBV29-1 and TRBJ2-1, with a tentative D call TRBD1 (6 bases). The CDR3 is 14 residues long. The germline V and J ends were trimmed by 5 bases and 9 bases, with 20 bases remaining between them. Germline V gene sequence: CDR1 SQVTM, CDR2 ANQGSEA. CDR3 in amino acids: CSVTGTQGVGEQFF. The DNA for the CDR3 is TGCAGCGTTACCGGGACACAGGGTGTCGGTGAGCAGTTCTTC.

The CDR3 DNA sequence: TGCAGCGTTATCAGGGTTAACTATGGCTACACCTTC. As protein: CSVIRVNYGYTF. J is TRBJ1-2 and V is TRBV29-1; D possibly corresponds to TRBD1 (5 bases). Trimming shortened V by 5 bases and J by 1 base, and 8 bases separated the two germline ends. The length of the CDR3 is 12 residues. The germline V gene has CDR1 SQVTM and CDR2 ANQGSEA. The whole variable domain, filled in from reference TRBV29-1 and TRBJ1-2, reads SAVISQKPSRDICQRGTSLTIQCQVDSQVTMMFWYRQQPGQSLTLIATANQGSEATYESGFVIDKFPISRPNLTFSTLTVSNMSPEDSSIYLCSVIRVNYGYTFGSGTRLTVV.

This clone was observed a few times. The genes are TRBV30 and TRBJ2-1, with 10 positions matching TRBD2. V was pared by 0 bases and J by 6 bases, with 2 bases of the junction left unmatched. From germline, CDR1 is GTSNPN and CDR2 SVGIG (reference sequence). This CDR3 comprises 14 residues. The CDR3: CAWSVAGGTNEQFF. In nucleotides, the CDR3 is TGTGCCTGGAGTGTAGCGGGAGGGACCAATGAGCAGTTCTTC.

The V gene is TRBV4-1, the J gene TRBJ1-4; 7 nucleotides line up with TRBD1. CDR3 length: 15 amino acids. V lost 6 bases and J lost 0; bases outside the gene matches: 4. Germline V gives CDR1 MGHRA, CDR2 YSYEKL. The CDR3 here is CASRSGTATNEKLFF. The CDR3 bases are TGCGCCAGCAGGTCCGGGACAGCAACTAATGAAAAACTGTTTTTT.

V gene TRBV7-2 combines with J gene TRBJ1-2; D is perhaps TRBD1 (5 bases). V was clipped by 4 bases and J by 7 bases, with 16 bases between them. Germline lookup yields CDR1 SGHTA and CDR2 FQGNSA. The CDR3 has 14 amino acids. CDR3 in amino acids: CASSSRRDFGGYTF. The CDR3 region has the DNA TGTGCCAGCAGCTCGAGGCGGGACTTTGGTGGCTACACCTTC. Full variable domain (missing parts from reference TRBV7-2 and TRBJ1-2): GAGVSQSPSNKVTEKGKDVELRCDPISGHTALYWYRQSLGQGLEFLIYFQGNSAPDKSGLPSDRFSAERTGGSVSTLTIQRTQQEDSAVYLCASSSRRDFGGYTFGSGTRLTVV.

The chain carries TRBV5-1 and TRBJ1-1; possible D gene TRBD1, 5 bases. V lost 0 bases, J lost 11 bases, and 20 bases lay in between. This CDR3 is 15 amino acids long. Germline assignment: CDR1 SGHRS and CDR2 YFSETQ. This CDR3 reads CASSLGGADQASAFF. The CDR3 DNA sequence: TGCGCCAGCAGCTTGGGAGGGGCGGACCAGGCTAGCGCTTTCTTT.

This clone occurred a few times. This sequence joins TRBV28 and TRBJ2-1; tentatively, D is TRBD1 (6 bases). V shed 4 bases and J shed 0 bases, with 13 bases lying between them. Germline V lookup: CDR1 MDHEN, CDR2 SYDVKM. This CDR3 is built from 16 residues. This CDR3 reads CASSSEQGRSYNEQFF. The DNA for the CDR3 is TGTGCCAGCAGTTCGGAACAGGGCCGCTCCTACAATGAGCAGTTCTTC.

This clone was detected only a few times. V is TRBV2 and J is TRBJ1-1; tentatively, D is TRBD1 (5 bases). The V gene's germline CDR1 is SNHLY and CDR2 FYNNEI. The CDR3 consists of 18 residues. Between the trimmed V and J ends, which lost 0 bases and 0 bases, there was a span of 17 bases. The CDR3 DNA reads TGTGCCAGCAGTGAAGCCGGGGCAGGGAGTTTGGTGAACACTGAAGCTTTCTTT. Residues: CASSEAGAGSLVNTEAFF.

The V and J genes are TRBV5-4 and TRBJ2-7; D ambiguous. V was cut by 0 bases and J by 0 bases, with 7 bases left in between. In germline, CDR1 is SGHNT, CDR2 YYREEE (reference sequence). The CDR3 is 14 amino acids. CDR3 DNA sequence: TGTGCCAGCAGCTTGGGCAGCGTCTCCTACGAGCAGTACTTC. Amino acid sequence: CASSLGSVSYEQYF.

V usage is TRBV30 and J usage is TRBJ2-2; D not certain. The germline V gene has CDR1 GTSNPN and CDR2 SVGIG (reference sequence). Trimming left V 0 bases short and J 3 bases short, with 8 bases between. The CDR3 totals 14 residues. CDR3: CAWSVWTDTGELFF. The CDR3 coding sequence is TGTGCCTGGAGTGTGTGGACCGACACCGGGGAGCTGTTTTTT. The full variable domain, rest sourced from reference TRBV30 and TRBJ2-2, is SQTIHQWPATLVQPVGSPLSLECTVEGTSNPNLYWYRQAAGRGLQLLFYSVGIGQISSEVPQNLSASRPQDRQFILSSKKLLLSDSGFYLCAWSVWTDTGELFFGEGSRLTVL.

This chain joins TRBV30 and TRBJ2-3; 7 nucleotides match TRBD2. Trimming at V came to 4 bases and at J to 1 base, leaving 14 bases not matched to a gene. CDR3 length: 17 amino acids. Germline CDR1 GTSNPN, CDR2 SVGIG (reference sequence). CDR3 DNA sequence: TGTGCCTGGATAGGCCCTGGGGGGGAGAGGGGCACAGATACGCAGTATTTT. Its translation: CAWIGPGGERGTDTQYF.

The rearrangement links TRBV30 to TRBJ1-1, with 7 bases fitting TRBD1. CDR1 is GTSNPN and CDR2 is SVGIG in the germline V gene (reference sequence). The CDR3 extends over 13 amino acids. Germline trimming cut 3 bases from V and 3 bases from J; bases unmatched to any gene: 4. The CDR3 sequence is CAWREQGYTEAFF. Written as DNA, the CDR3 is TGTGCCTGGAGAGAACAGGGGTACACTGAAGCTTTCTTT.